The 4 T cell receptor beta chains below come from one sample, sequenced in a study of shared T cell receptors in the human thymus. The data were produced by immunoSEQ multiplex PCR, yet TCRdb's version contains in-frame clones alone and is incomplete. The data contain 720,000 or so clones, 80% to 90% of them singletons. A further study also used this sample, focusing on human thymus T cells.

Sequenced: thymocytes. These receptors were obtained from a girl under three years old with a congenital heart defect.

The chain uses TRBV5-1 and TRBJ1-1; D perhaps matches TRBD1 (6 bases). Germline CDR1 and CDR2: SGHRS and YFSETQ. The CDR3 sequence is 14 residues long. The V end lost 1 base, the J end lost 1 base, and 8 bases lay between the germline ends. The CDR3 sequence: CASSLTGSNTEAFF. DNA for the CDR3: TGCGCCAGCAGCTTGACAGGGTCGAACACTGAAGCTTTCTTT.

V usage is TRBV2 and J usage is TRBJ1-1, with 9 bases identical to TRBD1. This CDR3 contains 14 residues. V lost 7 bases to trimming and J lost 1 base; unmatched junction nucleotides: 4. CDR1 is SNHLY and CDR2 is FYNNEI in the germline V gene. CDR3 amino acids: CASKRGQGNTEAFF. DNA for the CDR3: TGTGCCAGCAAGAGGGGACAGGGGAACACTGAAGCTTTCTTT.

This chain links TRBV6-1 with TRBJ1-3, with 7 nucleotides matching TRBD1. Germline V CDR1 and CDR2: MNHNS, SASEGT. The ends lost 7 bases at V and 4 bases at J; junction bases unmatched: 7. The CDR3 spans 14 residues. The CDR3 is CASTTGWIGNTIYF. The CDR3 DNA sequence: TGTGCCAGCACGACAGGGTGGATAGGAAACACCATATATTTT.

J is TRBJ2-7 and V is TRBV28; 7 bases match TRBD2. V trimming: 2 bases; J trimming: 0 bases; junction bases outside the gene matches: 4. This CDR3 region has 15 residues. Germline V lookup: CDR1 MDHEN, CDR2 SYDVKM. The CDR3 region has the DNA TGTGCCAGCAGTTTAGGTGCGGGGGACTCCTACGAGCAGTACTTC. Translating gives CASSLGAGDSYEQYF.